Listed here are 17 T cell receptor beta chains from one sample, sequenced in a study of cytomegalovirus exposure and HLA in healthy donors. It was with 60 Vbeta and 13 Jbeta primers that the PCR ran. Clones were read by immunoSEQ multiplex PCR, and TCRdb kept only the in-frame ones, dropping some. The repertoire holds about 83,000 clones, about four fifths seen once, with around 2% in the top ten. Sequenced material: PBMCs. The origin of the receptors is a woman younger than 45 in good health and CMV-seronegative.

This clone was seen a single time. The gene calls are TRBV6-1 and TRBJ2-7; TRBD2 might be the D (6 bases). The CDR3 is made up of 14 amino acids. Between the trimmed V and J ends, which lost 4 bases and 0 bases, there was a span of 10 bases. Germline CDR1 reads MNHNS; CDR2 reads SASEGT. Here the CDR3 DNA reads TGTGCCAGCAGTGGAGGCGGGACCTCCTACGAGCAGTACTTC. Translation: CASSGGGTSYEQYF.

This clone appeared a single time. The CDR3 DNA reads as TGTGCCAGCAGCTCTTACAGAGATGGCTACACCTTC. Translation: CASSSYRDGYTF. V and J are TRBV7-9 and TRBJ1-2; the D is unclear. Germline V CDR1 and CDR2: SEHNR, FQNEAQ (reference sequence). The CDR3 loop spans 12 amino acids. V shed 4 bases and J shed 6 bases, with 9 bases lying between them. The whole variable domain, filled in from reference TRBV7-9 and TRBJ1-2, reads DTGVSQNPRHKITKRGQNVTFRCDPISEHNRLYWYRQTLGQGPEFLTYFQNEAQLEKSRLLSDRFSAERPKGSFSTLEIQRTEQGDSAMYLCASSSYRDGYTFGSGTRLTVV.

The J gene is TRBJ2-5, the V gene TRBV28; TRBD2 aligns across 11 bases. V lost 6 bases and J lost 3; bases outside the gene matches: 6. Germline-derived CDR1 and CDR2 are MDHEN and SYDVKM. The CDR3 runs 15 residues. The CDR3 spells CASSRGGLAEETQYF. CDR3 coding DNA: TGTGCCAGCAGCCGCGGGGGACTAGCGGAAGAGACCCAGTACTTC. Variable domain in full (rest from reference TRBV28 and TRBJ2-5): DVKVTQSSRYLVKRTGEKVFLECVQDMDHENMFWYRQDPGLGLRLIYFSYDVKMKEKGDIPEGYSVSREKKERFSLILESASTNQTSMYLCASSRGGLAEETQYFGPGTRLLVL.

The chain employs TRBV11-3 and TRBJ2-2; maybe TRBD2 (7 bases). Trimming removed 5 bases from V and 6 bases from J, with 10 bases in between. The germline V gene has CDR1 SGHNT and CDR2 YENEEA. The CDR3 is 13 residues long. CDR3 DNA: TGTGCCAGCAGCCGAGGGGGGGCCGGGGAGCTGTTTTTT. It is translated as CASSRGGAGELFF. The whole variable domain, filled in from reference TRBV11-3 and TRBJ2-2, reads EAGVVQSPRYKIIEKKQPVAFWCNPISGHNTLYWYLQNLGQGPELLIRYENEEAVDDSQLPKDRFSAERLKGVDSTLKIQPAELGDSAVYLCASSRGGAGELFFGEGSRLTVL.

The CDR3 region has the DNA TGCGCCAGCAGCTTACCTAGCGGGAGTTCTGACGAGCAGTACTTC. Protein: CASSLPSGSSDEQYF. The chain is built from TRBV5-1 and TRBJ2-7; TRBD2 aligns across 10 bases. The germline CDR1 and CDR2 sequences are SGHRS and YFSETQ. Trimming took 2 bases from V and 5 from J; bases not matched to a gene: 7. The CDR3 totals 15 residues.

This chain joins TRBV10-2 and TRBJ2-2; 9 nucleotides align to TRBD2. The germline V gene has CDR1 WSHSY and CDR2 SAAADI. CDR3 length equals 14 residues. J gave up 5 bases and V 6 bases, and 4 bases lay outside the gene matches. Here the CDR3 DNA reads TGCGCCAGCAGAGCGGGAGGAGGTACCGGGGAGCTGTTTTTT. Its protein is CASRAGGGTGELFF.

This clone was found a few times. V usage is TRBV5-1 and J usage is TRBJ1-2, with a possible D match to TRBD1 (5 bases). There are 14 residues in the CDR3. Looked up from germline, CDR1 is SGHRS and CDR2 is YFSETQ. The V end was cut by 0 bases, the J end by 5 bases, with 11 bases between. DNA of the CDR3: TGCGCCAGCAGCTTGGAGCTAGGGGTTTATGGCTACACCTTC. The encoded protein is CASSLELGVYGYTF. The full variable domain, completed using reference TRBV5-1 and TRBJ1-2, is KAGVTQTPRYLIKTRGQQVTLSCSPISGHRSVSWYQQTPGQGLQFLFEYFSETQRNKGNFPGRFSGRQFSNSRSEMNVSTLELGDSALYLCASSLELGVYGYTFGSGTRLTVV.

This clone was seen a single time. The CDR3 sequence: CASSSYQAGGPKDTQYF. The CDR3, as DNA: TGCGCCAGCAGCTCGTACCAGGCGGGAGGGCCTAAAGATACGCAGTATTTT. The chain links TRBV5-1 to TRBJ2-3, with 9 bases aligning to TRBD2. The CDR3 has 17 residues. Germline-derived CDR1 and CDR2 are SGHRS and YFSETQ. The trim removed 3 bases at V and 5 bases at J, leaving 13 bases unmatched.

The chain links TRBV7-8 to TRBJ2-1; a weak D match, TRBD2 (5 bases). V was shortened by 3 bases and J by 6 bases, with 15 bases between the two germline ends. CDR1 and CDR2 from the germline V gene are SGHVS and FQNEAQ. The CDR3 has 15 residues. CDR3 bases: TGTGCCAGCAGCTTCCCCGGGGATCCCCGCAATGAGCAGTTCTTC. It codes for CASSFPGDPRNEQFF.

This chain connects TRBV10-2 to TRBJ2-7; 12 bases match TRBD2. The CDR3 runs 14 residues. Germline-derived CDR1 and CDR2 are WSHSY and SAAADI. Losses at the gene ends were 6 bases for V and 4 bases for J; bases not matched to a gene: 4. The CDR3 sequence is CASRTSGGAYEQYF. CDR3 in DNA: TGCGCCAGCAGGACTAGCGGGGGCGCATACGAGCAGTACTTC.

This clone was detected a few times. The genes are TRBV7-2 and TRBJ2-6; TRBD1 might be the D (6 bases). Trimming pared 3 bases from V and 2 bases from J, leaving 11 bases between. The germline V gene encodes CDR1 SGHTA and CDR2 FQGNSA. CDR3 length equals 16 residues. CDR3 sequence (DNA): TGTGCCAGCAGCTTGTCTGGGACAACTGGGGCCAACGTCCTGACTTTC. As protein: CASSLSGTTGANVLTF.

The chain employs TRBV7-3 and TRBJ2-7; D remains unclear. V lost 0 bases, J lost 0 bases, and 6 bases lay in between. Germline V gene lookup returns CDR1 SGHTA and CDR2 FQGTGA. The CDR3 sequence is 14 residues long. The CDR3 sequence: CASSLTESSYEQYF. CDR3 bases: TGTGCCAGCAGCTTAACCGAGAGCTCCTACGAGCAGTACTTC. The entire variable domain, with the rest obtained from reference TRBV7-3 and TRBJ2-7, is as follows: GAGVSQTPSNKVTEKGKYVELRCDPISGHTALYWYRQSLGQGPEFLIYFQGTGAADDSGLPNDRFFAVRPEGSVSTLKIQRTERGDSAVYLCASSLTESSYEQYFGPGTRLTVT.

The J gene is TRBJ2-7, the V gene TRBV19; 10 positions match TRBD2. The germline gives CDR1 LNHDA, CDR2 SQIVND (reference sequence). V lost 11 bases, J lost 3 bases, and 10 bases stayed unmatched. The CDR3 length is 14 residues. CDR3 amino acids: CASTQREGRYEQYF. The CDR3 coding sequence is TGTGCCTCAACCCAGCGGGAGGGCCGCTACGAGCAGTACTTC.

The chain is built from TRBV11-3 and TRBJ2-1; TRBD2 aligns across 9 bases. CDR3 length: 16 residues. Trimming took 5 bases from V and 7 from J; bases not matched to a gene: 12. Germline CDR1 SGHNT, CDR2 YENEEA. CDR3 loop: CASSKPSGVEPNEQFF. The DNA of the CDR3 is TGTGCCAGCAGCAAACCTAGCGGGGTCGAACCGAATGAGCAGTTCTTC.

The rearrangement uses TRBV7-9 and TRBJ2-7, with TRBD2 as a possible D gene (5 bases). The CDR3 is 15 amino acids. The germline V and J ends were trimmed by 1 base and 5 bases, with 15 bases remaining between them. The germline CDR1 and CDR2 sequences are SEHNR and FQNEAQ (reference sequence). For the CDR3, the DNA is TGTGCCAGCAGCTTAGGAAATTCGGGATTCCACGAGCAGTACTTC. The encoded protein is CASSLGNSGFHEQYF.

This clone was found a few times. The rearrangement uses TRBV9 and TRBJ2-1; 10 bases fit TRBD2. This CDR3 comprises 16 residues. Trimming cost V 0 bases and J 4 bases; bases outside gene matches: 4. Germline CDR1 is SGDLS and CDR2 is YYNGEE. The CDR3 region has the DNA TGTGCCAGCAGCGTAGCCAGCGGGAGGGGTTACAATGAGCAGTTCTTC. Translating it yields CASSVASGRGYNEQFF.

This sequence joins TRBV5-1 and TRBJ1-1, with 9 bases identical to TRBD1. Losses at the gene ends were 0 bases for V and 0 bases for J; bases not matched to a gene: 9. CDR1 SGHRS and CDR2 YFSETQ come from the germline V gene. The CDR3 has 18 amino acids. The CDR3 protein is CASSLVTGGARMNTEAFF. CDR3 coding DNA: TGCGCCAGCAGCTTGGTAACAGGGGGCGCGCGGATGAACACTGAAGCTTTCTTT.